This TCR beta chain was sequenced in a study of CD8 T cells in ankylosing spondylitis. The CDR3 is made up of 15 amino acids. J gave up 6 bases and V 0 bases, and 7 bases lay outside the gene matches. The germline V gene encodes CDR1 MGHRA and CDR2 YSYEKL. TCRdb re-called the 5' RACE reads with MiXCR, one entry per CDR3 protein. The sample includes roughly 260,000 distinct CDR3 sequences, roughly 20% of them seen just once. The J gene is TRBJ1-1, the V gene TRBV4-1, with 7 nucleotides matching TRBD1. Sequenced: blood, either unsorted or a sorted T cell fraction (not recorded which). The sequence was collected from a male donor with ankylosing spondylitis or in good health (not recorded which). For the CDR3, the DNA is TGCGCCAGCAGCCAAGAGCCAGGGGGATTGGCTGAAGCTTTCTTT. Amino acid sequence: CASSQEPGGLAEAFF.